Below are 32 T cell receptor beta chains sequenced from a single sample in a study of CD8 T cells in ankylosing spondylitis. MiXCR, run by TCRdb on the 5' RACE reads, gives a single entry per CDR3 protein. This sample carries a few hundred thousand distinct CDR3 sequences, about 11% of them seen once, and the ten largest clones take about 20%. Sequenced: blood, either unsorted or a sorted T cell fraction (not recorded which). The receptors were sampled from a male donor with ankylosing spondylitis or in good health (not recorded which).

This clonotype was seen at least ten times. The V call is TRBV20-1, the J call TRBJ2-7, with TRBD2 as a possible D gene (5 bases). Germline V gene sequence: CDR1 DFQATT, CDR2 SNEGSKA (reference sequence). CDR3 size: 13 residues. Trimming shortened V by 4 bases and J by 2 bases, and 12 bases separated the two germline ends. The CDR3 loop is CSAIPGGAYEQYF. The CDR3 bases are TGCAGTGCTATACCCGGAGGAGCCTACGAGCAGTACTTC.

DNA of the CDR3: TGCGCCAGCAGCTTACCGGGACAGGGGTTGGGCTCCTACGAGCAGTACTTC. It specifies CASSLPGQGLGSYEQYF. The chain links TRBV5-1 to TRBJ2-7; 10 bases align to TRBD1. Germline-derived CDR1 and CDR2 are SGHRS and YFSETQ. CDR3 length: 17 amino acids. The junction had 8 bases not matched to a gene; V was cut back by 2 bases and J by 0 bases.

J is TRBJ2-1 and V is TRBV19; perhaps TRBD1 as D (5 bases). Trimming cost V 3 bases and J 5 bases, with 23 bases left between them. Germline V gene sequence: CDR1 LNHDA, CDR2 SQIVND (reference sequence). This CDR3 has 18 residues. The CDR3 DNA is TGTGCCAGTAGTATTCTTCCAGGGCTGAAGAAGAATCACAATGAGCAGTTCTTC. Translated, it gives CASSILPGLKKNHNEQFF.

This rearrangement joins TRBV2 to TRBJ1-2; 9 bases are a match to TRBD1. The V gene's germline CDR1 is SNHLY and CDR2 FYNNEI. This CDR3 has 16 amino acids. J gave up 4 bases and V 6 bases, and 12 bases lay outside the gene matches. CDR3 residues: CASRIFLGQGAYGYTF. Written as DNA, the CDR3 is TGTGCCAGCAGAATTTTTCTGGGACAGGGAGCCTATGGCTACACCTTC.

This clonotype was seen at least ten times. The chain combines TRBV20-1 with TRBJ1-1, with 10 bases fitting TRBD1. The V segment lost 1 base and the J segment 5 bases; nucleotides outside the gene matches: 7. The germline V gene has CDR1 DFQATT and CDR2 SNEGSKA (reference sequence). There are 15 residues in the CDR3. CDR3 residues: CSARGRQGAGTEAFF. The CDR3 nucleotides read TGCAGTGCTAGAGGTAGACAGGGGGCAGGAACTGAAGCTTTCTTT.

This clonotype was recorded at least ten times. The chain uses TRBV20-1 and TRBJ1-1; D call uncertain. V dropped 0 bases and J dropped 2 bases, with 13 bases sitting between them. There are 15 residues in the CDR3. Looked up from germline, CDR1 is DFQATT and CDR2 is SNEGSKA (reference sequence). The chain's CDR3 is CSARDPRQLNTEAFF. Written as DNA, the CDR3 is TGCAGTGCTAGAGATCCAAGACAACTTAACACTGAAGCTTTCTTT.

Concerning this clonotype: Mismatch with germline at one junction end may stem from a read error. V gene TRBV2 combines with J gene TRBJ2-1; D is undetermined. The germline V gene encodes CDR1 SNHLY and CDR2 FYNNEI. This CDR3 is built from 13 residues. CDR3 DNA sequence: TGTGCCAGTACGGAAATTCAAGTGGGTGAGCACTTCTTC. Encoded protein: CASTEIQVGEHFF.

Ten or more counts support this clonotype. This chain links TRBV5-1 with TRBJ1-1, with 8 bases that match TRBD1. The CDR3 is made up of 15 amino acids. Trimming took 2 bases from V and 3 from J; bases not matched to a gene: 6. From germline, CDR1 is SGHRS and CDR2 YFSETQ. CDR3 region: CASSLNTGGDTEAFF. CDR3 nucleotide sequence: TGCGCCAGCAGCTTAAACACAGGGGGGGACACTGAAGCTTTCTTT.

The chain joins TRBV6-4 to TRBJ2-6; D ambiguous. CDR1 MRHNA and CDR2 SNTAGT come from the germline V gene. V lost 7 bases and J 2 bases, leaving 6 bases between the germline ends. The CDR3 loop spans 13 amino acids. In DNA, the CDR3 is TGTGCCAGCAAGCCAGCTGGGGCCAACGTCCTGACTTTC. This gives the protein CASKPAGANVLTF.

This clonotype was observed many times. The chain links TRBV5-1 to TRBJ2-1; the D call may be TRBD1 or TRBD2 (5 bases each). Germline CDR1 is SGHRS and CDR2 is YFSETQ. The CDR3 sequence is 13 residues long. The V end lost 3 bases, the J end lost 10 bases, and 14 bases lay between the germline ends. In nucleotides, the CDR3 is TGCGCCAGCAGCTCGGGACCACGGGTAGAGCAGTTCTTC. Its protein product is CASSSGPRVEQFF.

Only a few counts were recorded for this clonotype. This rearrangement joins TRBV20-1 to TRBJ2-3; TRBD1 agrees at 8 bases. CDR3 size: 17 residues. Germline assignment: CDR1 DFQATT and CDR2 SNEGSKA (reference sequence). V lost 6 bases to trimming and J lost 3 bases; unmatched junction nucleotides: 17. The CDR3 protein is CSAGGSRTGWPTDTQYF. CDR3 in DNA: TGCAGTGCGGGGGGAAGCAGGACAGGGTGGCCTACAGATACGCAGTATTTT.

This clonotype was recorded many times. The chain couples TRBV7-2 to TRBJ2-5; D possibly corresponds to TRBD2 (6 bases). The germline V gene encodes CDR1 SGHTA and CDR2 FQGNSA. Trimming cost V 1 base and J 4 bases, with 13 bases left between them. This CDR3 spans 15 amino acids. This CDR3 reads CASSLVGGSGETQYF. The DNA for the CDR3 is TGTGCCAGCAGCTTAGTGGGGGGTAGCGGAGAGACCCAGTACTTC.

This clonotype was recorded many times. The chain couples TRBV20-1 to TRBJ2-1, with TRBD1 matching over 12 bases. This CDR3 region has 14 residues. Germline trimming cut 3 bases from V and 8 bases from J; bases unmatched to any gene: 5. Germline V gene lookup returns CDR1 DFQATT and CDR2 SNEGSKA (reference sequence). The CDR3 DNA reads TGCAGTGCTAGGGGGACAGGGGGCTGGGATGAGCAGTTCTTC. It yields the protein CSARGTGGWDEQFF.

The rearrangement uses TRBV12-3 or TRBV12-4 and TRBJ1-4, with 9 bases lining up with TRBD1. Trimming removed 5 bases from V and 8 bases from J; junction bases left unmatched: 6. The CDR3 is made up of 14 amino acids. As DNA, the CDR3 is TGTGCCAGCAGTAGGACAGGGGAAGGGGAAAAACTGTTTTTT. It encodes CASSRTGEGEKLFF.

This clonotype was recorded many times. The CDR3 loop reads CASSLAKNTEAFF. For the CDR3, the DNA is TGTGCCAGCAGCTTAGCTAAGAACACTGAAGCTTTCTTT. The chain carries TRBV7-2 and TRBJ1-1; D is ambiguous. The germline V gene encodes CDR1 SGHTA and CDR2 FQGNSA. V was shortened by 0 bases and J by 1 base, with 3 bases between the two germline ends. The CDR3 consists of 13 residues.

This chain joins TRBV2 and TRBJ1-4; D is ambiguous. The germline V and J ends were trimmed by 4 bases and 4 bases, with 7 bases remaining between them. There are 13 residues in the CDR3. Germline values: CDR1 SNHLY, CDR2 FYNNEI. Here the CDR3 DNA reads TGTGCCAGCAGTGCGGAACGTAATGAAAAACTGTTTTTT. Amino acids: CASSAERNEKLFF.

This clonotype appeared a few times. The CDR3 region is CASSQDRVFAEAFF. For the CDR3, the DNA is TGTGCCAGCAGCCAGGACAGGGTCTTCGCTGAAGCTTTCTTT. The chain has TRBV3-1 and TRBJ1-1, with 8 bases matching TRBD1. Germline-derived CDR1 and CDR2 are LGHDT and YNNKEL (reference sequence). This CDR3 is 14 amino acids long. V dropped 3 bases and J dropped 6; count of bases not matched to a gene: 6.

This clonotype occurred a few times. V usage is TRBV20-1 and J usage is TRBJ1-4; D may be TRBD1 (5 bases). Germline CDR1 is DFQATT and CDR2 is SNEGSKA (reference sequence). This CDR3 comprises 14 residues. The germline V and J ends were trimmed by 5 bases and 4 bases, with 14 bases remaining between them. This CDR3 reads CSAGGSLSNEKLFF. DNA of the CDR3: TGCAGTGCTGGGGGGTCGCTGAGTAATGAAAAACTGTTTTTT.

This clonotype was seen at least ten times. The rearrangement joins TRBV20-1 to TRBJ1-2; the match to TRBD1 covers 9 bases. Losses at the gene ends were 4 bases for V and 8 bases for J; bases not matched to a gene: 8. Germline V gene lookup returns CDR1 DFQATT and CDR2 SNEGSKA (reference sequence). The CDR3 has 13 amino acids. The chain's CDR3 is CSAITGGRVGYTF. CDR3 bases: TGCAGTGCTATCACAGGGGGCCGGGTCGGCTACACCTTC.

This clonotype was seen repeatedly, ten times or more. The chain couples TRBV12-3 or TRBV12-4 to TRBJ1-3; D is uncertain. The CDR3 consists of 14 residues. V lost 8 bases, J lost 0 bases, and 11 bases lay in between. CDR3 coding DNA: TGTGCCAGCCGAAAGGAGAGCTCTGGAAACACCATATATTTT. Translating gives CASRKESSGNTIYF.

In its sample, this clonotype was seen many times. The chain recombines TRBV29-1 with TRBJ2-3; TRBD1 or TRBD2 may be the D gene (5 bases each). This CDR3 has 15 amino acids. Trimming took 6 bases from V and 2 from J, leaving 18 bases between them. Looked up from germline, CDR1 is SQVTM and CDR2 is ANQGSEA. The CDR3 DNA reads TGCAGCGTCTCCGGGACGGACGGACCCACAGATACGCAGTATTTT. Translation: CSVSGTDGPTDTQYF.

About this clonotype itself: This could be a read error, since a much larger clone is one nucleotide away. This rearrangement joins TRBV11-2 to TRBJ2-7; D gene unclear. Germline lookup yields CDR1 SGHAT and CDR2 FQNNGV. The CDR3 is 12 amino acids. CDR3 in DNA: TGTGCCAGCTGCTTAAAGGGCGTCGAGCAGTACTTC. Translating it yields CASCLKGVEQYF.

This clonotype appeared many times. The CDR3 coding sequence is TGTGCCAGCAGCCAACGGACTAGCGGGGGGGGCGATACGCAGTATTTT. Protein: CASSQRTSGGGDTQYF. The gene calls are TRBV3-1 and TRBJ2-3; 15 bases are a match to TRBD2. Germline V CDR1 and CDR2: LGHDT, YNNKEL (reference sequence). CDR3 length equals 16 residues. J gave up 6 bases and V 2 bases, and 3 bases lay outside the gene matches.

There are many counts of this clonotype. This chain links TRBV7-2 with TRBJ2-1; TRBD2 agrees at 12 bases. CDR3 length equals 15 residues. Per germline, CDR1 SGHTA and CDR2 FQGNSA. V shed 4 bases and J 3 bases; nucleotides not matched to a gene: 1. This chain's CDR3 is CASSWGLAGYNEQFF. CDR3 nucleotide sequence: TGTGCCAGCAGCTGGGGACTAGCGGGCTACAATGAGCAGTTCTTC.

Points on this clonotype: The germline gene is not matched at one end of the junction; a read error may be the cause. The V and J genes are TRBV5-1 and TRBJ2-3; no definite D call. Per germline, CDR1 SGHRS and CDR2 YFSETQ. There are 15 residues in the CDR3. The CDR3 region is CASSLDPSGTDTQYF. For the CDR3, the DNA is TGCGCTAGCAGCTTAGATCCCTCTGGCACGGATACGCAGTATTTT.

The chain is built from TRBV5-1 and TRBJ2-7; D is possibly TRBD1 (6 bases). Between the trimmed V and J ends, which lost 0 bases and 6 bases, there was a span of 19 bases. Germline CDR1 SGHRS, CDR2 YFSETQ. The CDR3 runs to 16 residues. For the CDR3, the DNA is TGCGCCAGCAGCTTGGAATGCACAACAGGGTTTTGCGAGCAGTACTTC. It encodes CASSLECTTGFCEQYF.

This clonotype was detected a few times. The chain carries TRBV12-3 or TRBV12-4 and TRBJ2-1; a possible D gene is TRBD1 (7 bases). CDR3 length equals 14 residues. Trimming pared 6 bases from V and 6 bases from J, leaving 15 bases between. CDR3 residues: CASRRDRSTNEQFF. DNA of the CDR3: TGTGCCAGCAGGCGGGACAGAAGTACCAATGAGCAGTTCTTC.

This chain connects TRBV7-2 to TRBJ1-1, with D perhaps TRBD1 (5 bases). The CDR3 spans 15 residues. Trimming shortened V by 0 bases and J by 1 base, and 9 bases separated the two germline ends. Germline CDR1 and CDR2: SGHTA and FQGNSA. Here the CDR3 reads CASSLAVDRNTEAFF. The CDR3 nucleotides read TGTGCCAGCAGCTTAGCGGTCGACAGGAACACTGAAGCTTTCTTT.

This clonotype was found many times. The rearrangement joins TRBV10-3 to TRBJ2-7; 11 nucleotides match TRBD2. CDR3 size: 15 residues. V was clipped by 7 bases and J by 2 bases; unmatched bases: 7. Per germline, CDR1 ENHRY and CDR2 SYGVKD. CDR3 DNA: TGTGCCATCAAGTCTAGCGGGGGGCTAACCTACGAGCAGTACTTC. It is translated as CAIKSSGGLTYEQYF.

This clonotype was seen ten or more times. CDR3 in amino acids: CATSRARTRVETQYF. The DNA for the CDR3 is TGTGCCACCAGCAGAGCGAGGACCAGGGTGGAGACCCAGTACTTC. The V and J genes are TRBV15 and TRBJ2-5; tentatively, D is TRBD1 (5 bases). CDR3 length: 15 amino acids. V lost 1 base, J lost 5 bases, and 14 bases lay in between. Germline CDR1 reads LNHNV; CDR2 reads YYDKDF (reference sequence).

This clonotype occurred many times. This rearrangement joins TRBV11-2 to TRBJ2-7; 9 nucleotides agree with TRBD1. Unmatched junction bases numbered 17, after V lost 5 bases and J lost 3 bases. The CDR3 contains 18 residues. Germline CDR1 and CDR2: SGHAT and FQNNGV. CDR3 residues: CASSHADPGTGKGYEQYF. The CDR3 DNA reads TGTGCCAGCAGCCACGCAGACCCCGGGACAGGGAAAGGCTACGAGCAGTACTTC.

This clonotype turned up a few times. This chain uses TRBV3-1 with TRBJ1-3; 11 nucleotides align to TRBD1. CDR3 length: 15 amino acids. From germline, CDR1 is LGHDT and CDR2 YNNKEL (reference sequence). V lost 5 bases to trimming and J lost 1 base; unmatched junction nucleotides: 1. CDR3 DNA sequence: TGTGCCAGCAGCGGGACAGGGGGTTCTGGAAACACCATATATTTT. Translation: CASSGTGGSGNTIYF.